The rows below give T cell receptor beta chains drawn from one sample of a study of patients and donors after allogeneic stem cell transplantation. In TCRdb, the RT-PCR reads were re-called with MiXCR into one record per CDR3 protein. The table shows about 960,000 distinct CDR3 sequences, with about 20% occurring only once. Specimen: blood, either unsorted or a sorted T cell fraction (not recorded which). These receptor sequences come from a human donor who was either an allogeneic HSCT recipient or a stem cell or donor lymphocyte infusion donor (not recorded which). It is not recorded whose cells these are; they may come from a transplant donor. The CDR3 runs from the conserved cysteine through the conserved F or W. Each record gives: CDR3 DNA, CDR3 protein, clone size, D gene, J gene, V gene. A D gene is named only where the DNA matches it firmly. Expanded clones get a size class; other rows say once, few or many, or leave the size out.

CDR3 DNA: TGCGCCAGCAGTCGGGACCTTGGACAAGTTCGGCAGTACTTC
CDR3 protein: CASSRDLGQVRQYF
clone size: few
D gene: .
J gene: TRBJ2-7
V gene: TRBV4-1

CDR3 DNA: TGCGCCAGCAGCACTTGGGAGGGGTTTACCGGGGAGCTGTTTTTT
CDR3 protein: CASSTWEGFTGELFF
clone size: .
D gene: TRBD2
J gene: TRBJ2-2
V gene: TRBV4-3

CDR3 DNA: TGTGCCAGTAGCCCGGAGGGAAGGAATTCACCCCTCCACTTT
CDR3 protein: CASSPEGRNSPLHF
clone size: .
D gene: .
J gene: TRBJ1-6
V gene: TRBV19

CDR3 DNA: TGTGCCAGCAGTGACGGGGGACATGAGGAAAAACTGTTTTTT
CDR3 protein: CASSDGGHEEKLFF
clone size: .
D gene: .
J gene: TRBJ1-4
V gene: TRBV6-2/TRBV6-3

CDR3 DNA: TGTGCCAGCAGTACCGGAGGCTCCCTCTACGAGCAGTACTTC
CDR3 protein: CASSTGGSLYEQYF
clone size: few
D gene: .
J gene: TRBJ2-7
V gene: TRBV27

CDR3 DNA: TGCGCCAGCAGCTCCGGGACAGGGTCAGCATGGCAGTACTTC
CDR3 protein: CASSSGTGSAWQYF
clone size: .
D gene: TRBD1
J gene: TRBJ2-7
V gene: TRBV5-1

CDR3 DNA: TGCAGCGCCCAACCTCCGGATACGCAGTATTTT
CDR3 protein: CSAQPPDTQYF
clone size: few
D gene: .
J gene: TRBJ2-3
V gene: TRBV29-1

CDR3 DNA: TGTGCCAGCAGTCCCCCGGGTTTCTTGGGGGAGCTGTTTTTT
CDR3 protein: CASSPPGFLGELFF
clone size: few
D gene: .
J gene: TRBJ2-2
V gene: TRBV6-1

CDR3 DNA: TGTGCCAGCAGCTTAGTTGGAGACAGGGGATATGGCTACACCTTC
CDR3 protein: CASSLVGDRGYGYTF
clone size: few
D gene: TRBD1
J gene: TRBJ1-2
V gene: TRBV7-2

CDR3 DNA: TGTGCCAGCAGCCAGCCGGGACTCACAGATACGCAGTATTTT
CDR3 protein: CASSQPGLTDTQYF
clone size: few
D gene: .
J gene: TRBJ2-3
V gene: TRBV3-1

CDR3 DNA: TGTGCCAGCAGGCCGTCCAGCCGGGGCTACACCTTC
CDR3 protein: CASRPSSRGYTF
clone size: .
D gene: .
J gene: TRBJ1-2
V gene: TRBV7-9

CDR3 DNA: TGCGCCAGCAGCCAAGAGGAAAGGGGCTATAGCAATCAGCCCCAGCATTTT
CDR3 protein: CASSQEERGYSNQPQHF
clone size: few
D gene: .
J gene: TRBJ1-5
V gene: TRBV4-1

CDR3 DNA: TGCGCCAGCAGCTGGGGACGGGACAGAAGAAACTATGGCTACACCTTC
CDR3 protein: CASSWGRDRRNYGYTF
clone size: few
D gene: TRBD1
J gene: TRBJ1-2
V gene: TRBV5-1

CDR3 DNA: TGCAGTGCTAGTTCTCTAGGGGTCTCCTACGAGCAGTACTTC
CDR3 protein: CSASSLGVSYEQYF
clone size: many
D gene: .
J gene: TRBJ2-7
V gene: TRBV20-1

CDR3 DNA: TGCAGTGCTAGTCGGGTAGTTACAGATACGCAGTATTTT
CDR3 protein: CSASRVVTDTQYF
clone size: .
D gene: .
J gene: TRBJ2-3
V gene: TRBV20-1